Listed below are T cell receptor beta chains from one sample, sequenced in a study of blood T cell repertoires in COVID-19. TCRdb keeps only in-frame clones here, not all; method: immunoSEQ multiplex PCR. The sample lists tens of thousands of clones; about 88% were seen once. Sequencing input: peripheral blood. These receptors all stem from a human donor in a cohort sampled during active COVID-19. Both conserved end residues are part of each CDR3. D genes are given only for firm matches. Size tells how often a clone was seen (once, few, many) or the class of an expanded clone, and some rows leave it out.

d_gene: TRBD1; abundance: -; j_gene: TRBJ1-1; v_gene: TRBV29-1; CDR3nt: TGCAGCGCCCATGAGGACAGGGCGACTGAAGCTTTCTTT; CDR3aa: CSAHEDRATEAFF
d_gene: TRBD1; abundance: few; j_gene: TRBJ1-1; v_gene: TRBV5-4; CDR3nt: TGTGCCAGCAGCCCAAACAGGGGAAGCACTGAAGCTTTCTTT; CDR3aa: CASSPNRGSTEAFF
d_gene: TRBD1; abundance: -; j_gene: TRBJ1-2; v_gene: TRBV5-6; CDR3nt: TGTGCCAGCAGCGAGGTCGGGACAGGGGCTAACTATGGCTACACCTTC; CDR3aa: CASSEVGTGANYGYTF
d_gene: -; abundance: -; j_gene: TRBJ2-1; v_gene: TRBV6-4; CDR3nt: TGTGCCAGCAGTGACTCAGGGGGCTACAATGAGCAGTTCTTC; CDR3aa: CASSDSGGYNEQFF
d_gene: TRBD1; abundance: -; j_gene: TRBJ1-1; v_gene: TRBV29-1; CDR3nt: TGCAGCGTTGAAGTTTGGACAGGGGGGACAGCTTTCTTT; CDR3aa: CSVEVWTGGTAFF
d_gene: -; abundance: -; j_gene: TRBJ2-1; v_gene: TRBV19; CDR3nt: TGTGCCAGTAGTATGTCCAGCTACAATGAGCAGTTCTTC; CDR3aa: CASSMSSYNEQFF
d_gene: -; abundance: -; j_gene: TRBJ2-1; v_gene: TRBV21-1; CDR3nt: TGTGCCAGCAGCTGGTCGTATTACAGGAAGGTCTACAATGAGCAGTTCTTC; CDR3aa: CASSWSYYRKVYNEQFF
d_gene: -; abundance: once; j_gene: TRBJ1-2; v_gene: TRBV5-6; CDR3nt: TGTGCCAGCAGCAGGGGGGGTAACTATGGCTACACCTTC; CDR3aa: CASSRGGNYGYTF
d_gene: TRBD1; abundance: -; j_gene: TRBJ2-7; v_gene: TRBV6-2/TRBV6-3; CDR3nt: TGTGCCAGCAGTTACAGGACAGGAGTCTACGAGCAGTACTTC; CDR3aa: CASSYRTGVYEQYF
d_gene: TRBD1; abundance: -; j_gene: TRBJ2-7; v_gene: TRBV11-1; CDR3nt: TGTGCCAGCAGCTTAGCGACAGGGGAACTCTCCTACGAGCAGTACTTC; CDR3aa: CASSLATGELSYEQYF
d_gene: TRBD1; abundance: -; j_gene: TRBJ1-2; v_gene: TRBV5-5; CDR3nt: TGTGCCAGCAGCCCGGGGCCGACAGGGACCACTAACTATGGCTACACCTTC; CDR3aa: CASSPGPTGTTNYGYTF
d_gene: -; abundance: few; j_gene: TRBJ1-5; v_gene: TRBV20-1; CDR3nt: TGCAGTGCTAGTACACAGCGGAACAATCAGCCCCAGCATTTT; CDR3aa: CSASTQRNNQPQHF
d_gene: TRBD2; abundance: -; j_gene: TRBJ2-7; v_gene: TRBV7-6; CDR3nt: TGTGCCAGCAGCTCCCCGACTAGCGGGAGCTACGAGCAGTACTTC; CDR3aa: CASSSPTSGSYEQYF
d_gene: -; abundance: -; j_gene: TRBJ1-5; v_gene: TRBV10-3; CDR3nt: TGTGCCACCCAGTGGGGGACACCCAATCAGCCCCAGCATTTT; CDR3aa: CATQWGTPNQPQHF
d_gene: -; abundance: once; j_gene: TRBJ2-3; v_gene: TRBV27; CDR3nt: TGTGCCAGCAGTTTAAGGGTGGACAATACGCAGTATTTT; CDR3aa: CASSLRVDNTQYF
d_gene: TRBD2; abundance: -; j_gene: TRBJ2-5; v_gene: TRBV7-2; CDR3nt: TGTGCCAGCAGCTTAGAGGAGGGGGCTAGCGGGGCCCTAAGCAGGACCCAGTACTTC; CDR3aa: CASSLEEGASGALSRTQYF
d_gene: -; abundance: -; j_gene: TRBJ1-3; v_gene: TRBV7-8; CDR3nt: TGTGCCAGCAGCCCAGGGGATCACTCTGGAAACACCATATATTTT; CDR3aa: CASSPGDHSGNTIYF
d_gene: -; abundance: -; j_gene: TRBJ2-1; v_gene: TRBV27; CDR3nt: TGTGCCAGCAGCCCCCCGGTAGGGACACTGGGGTTCAATGAGCAGTTCTTC; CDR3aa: CASSPPVGTLGFNEQFF
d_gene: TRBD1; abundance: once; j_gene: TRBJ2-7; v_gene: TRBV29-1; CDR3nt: TGCAGCGTTGAACAGGGGGAGCACTACGAGCAGTACTTC; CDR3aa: CSVEQGEHYEQYF
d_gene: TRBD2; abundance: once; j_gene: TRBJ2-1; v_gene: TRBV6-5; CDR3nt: TGTGCCAGCAGTAGGACTAGCGGGGCGGGTGATGAGCAGTTCTTC; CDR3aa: CASSRTSGAGDEQFF
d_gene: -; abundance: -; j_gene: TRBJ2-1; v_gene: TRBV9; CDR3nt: TGTGCCAGCAGCGCCTCCTCCGGGACTGCGACCTACAATGAGCAGTTCTTC; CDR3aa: CASSASSGTATYNEQFF
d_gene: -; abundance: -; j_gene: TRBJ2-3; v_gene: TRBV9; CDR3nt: TGTGCCAGCAGCGTAGATCTCCCCACAGATACGCAGTATTTT; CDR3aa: CASSVDLPTDTQYF
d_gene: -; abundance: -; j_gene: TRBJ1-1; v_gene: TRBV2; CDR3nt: TGTGCCAGCAGCCCCGAGGTGGGGCAGAACACTGAAGCTTTCTTT; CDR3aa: CASSPEVGQNTEAFF
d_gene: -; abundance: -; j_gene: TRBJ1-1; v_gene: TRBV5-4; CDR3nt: TGTGCCAGCAGCTTCCGGAACACTGAAGCTTTCTTT; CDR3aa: CASSFRNTEAFF
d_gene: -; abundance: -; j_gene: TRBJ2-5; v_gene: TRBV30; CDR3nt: TGTGCCTGGAGTGTAGGGGCCCAGTACTTC; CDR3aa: CAWSVGAQYF
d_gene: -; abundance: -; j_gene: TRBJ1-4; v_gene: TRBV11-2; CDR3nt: TGTGCCAGCAGCTTAGTCACAGAAAGGGTAGGGGAAGAAAAACTGTTTTTT; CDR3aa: CASSLVTERVGEEKLFF
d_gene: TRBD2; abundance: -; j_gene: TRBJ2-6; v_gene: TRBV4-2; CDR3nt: TGTGCCAGCACCCCCGATACGGGAGGGCCCTCTGGGGCCAACGTCCTGACTTTC; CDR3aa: CASTPDTGGPSGANVLTF
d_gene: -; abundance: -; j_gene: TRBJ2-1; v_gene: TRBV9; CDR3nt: TGTGCCAGCAGCGAATTTCTTGCCAGCTCCTACAATGAGCAGTTCTTC; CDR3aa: CASSEFLASSYNEQFF
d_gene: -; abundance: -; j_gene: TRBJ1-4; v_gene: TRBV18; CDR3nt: TGTGCCAGCTCAGTACAGGGAGATGAAAAACTGTTTTTT; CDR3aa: CASSVQGDEKLFF
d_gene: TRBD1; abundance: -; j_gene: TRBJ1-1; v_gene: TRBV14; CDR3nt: TGTGCCAGCAGCCTATTAGGGGGCTACACTGAAGCTTTCTTT; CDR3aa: CASSLLGGYTEAFF
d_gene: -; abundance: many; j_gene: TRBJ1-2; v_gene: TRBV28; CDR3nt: TGTGCCAGCAGTTTCGCAGGGGCCCCCTATGGCTACACCTTC; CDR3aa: CASSFAGAPYGYTF
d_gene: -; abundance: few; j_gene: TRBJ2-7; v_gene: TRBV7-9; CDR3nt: TGTGCCAGCAGCTTCCCACAGGGGGAGGGCGAGCAGTACTTC; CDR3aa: CASSFPQGEGEQYF
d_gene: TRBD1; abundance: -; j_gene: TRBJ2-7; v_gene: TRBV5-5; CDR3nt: TGTGCCAGCAGCTGGGGGGCCGGGACAGGGGGCTACGAGCAGTACTTC; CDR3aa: CASSWGAGTGGYEQYF
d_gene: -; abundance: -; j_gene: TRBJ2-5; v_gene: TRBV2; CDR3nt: TGTGCCAGCACTCCCTTGGGGCAGGGTGGGACCCAGTACTTC; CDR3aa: CASTPLGQGGTQYF
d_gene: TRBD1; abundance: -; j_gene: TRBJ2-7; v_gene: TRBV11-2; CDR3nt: TGTGCCAGCAGCTTGGTACTCGGGACAGGGTTCTACGAGCAGTACTTC; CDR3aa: CASSLVLGTGFYEQYF
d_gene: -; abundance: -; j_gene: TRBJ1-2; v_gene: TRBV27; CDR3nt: TGTGCCAGCAGTTCCTCGAGGTGGAGGGAATACGGCTACACCTTC; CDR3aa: CASSSSRWREYGYTF
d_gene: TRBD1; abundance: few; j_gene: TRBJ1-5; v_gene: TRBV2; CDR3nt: TGTGCCAGCAGAGCGACAGGGGGCGTTATTCAGCCCCAGCATTTT; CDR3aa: CASRATGGVIQPQHF
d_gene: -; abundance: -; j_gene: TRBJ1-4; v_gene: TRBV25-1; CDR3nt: TGTGCCAGCAGTGATTCAGGGTTTAAGGGTGAAAAACTGTTTTTT; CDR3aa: CASSDSGFKGEKLFF
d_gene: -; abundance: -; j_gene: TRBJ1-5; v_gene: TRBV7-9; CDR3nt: TGTGCCAGCAGCTTAGGCAGGGGTCAGCCCCAGCATTTT; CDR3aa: CASSLGRGQPQHF
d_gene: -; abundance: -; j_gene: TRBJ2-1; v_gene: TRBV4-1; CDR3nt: TGCGCCAGCAGCCAGAATAGGGGGGGTGAGCAGTTCTTC; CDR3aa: CASSQNRGGEQFF
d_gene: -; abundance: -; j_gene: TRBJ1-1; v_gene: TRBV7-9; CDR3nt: TGTGCCAGCAGCTTGGAGCCAGAAGCTTTCTTT; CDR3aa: CASSLEPEAFF
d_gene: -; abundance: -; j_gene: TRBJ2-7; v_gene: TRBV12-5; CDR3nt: TGTGCTAGTGGTTTTGGCCCCTACGAGCAGTACTTC; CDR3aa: CASGFGPYEQYF
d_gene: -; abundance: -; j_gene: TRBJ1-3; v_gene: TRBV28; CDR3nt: TGTGCCAGCAGAGTGGCTGTCTCTGGAAACACCATATATTTT; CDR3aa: CASRVAVSGNTIYF
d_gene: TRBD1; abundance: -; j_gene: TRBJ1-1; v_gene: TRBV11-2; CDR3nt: TGTGCCAGCAACAGGGGGGGGAACACTGAAGCTTTCTTT; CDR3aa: CASNRGGNTEAFF
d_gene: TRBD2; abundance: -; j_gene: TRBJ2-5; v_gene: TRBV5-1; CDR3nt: TGCGCCAGCAGCCGCGCCGGGACTAGCGGGCAAGAGACCCAGTACTTC; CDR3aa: CASSRAGTSGQETQYF
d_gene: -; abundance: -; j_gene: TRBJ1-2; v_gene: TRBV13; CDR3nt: TGTGCCAGCAGCTCCGGGGTTGGGGTCCGGGGCTACACCTTC; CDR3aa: CASSSGVGVRGYTF